The 18 T cell receptor beta chains listed next were all sequenced from one sample in a study of blood T cell repertoires in COVID-19 (dated by TCRdb to the early 2020s). Libraries were built with the immunoSEQ multiplex PCR assay. TCRdb carries this immuneACCESS record with in-frame sequences only. Its versions omit some clonotypes, under half of them owing to an unresolved V gene in the studies checked, with the rest unexplained. The sample has 200,000 to 250,000 clones on record, 86% of them singletons. The top ten constitute around 3.8% of the sample. Sequencing input: PBMCs or T cells enriched from blood (not recorded which). All receptors come from a woman aged 40-49 years with acute COVID-19.

The chain uses TRBV7-3 and TRBJ2-2; TRBD1 might be the D (6 bases). Germline V CDR1 and CDR2: SGHTA, FQGTGA. Trimming shortened V by 6 bases and J by 1 base, and 9 bases separated the two germline ends. The length of the CDR3 is 14 residues. Here the CDR3 DNA reads TGTGCCAGCAGAAAGACAGGGAACACCGGGGAGCTGTTTTTT. It yields the protein CASRKTGNTGELFF.

The gene calls are TRBV25-1 and TRBJ1-1; the D gene is possibly TRBD1 (5 bases). Germline CDR1 is MGHDK and CDR2 is SYGVNS. V lost 6 bases to trimming and J lost 6 bases, with 17 bases between them. The CDR3 consists of 14 residues. The CDR3 reads CASRGGRMVAEAFF. As DNA, the CDR3 is TGTGCCAGCAGGGGGGGACGGATGGTGGCTGAAGCTTTCTTT.

This rearrangement joins TRBV30 to TRBJ1-1, with 10 bases that match TRBD1. The CDR3 has 17 amino acids. Germline-derived CDR1 and CDR2 are GTSNPN and SVGIG (reference sequence). V lost 6 bases to trimming and J lost 1 base; unmatched junction nucleotides: 14. The chain's CDR3 is CACTPRDRGSENTEAFF. CDR3 in DNA: TGTGCCTGCACGCCCCGGGACAGGGGATCAGAGAACACTGAAGCTTTCTTT. The whole variable domain, remainder taken from reference TRBV30 and TRBJ1-1, is SQTIHQWPATLVQPVGSPLSLECTVEGTSNPNLYWYRQAAGRGLQLLFYSVGIGQISSEVPQNLSASRPQDRQFILSSKKLLLSDSGFYLCACTPRDRGSENTEAFFGQGTRLTVV.

The V and J genes are TRBV2 and TRBJ1-2, with D uncertain. The V end lost 1 base, the J end lost 2 bases, and 14 bases lay between the germline ends. The CDR3 spans 16 residues. CDR1 SNHLY and CDR2 FYNNEI come from the germline V gene. The CDR3 spells CASSEVGSLGNYGYTF. The CDR3 bases are TGTGCCAGCAGTGAAGTTGGGAGTCTGGGGAACTATGGCTACACCTTC.

This chain links TRBV29-1 with TRBJ1-1; 7 nucleotides align to TRBD1. The CDR3 sequence is 16 residues long. V was clipped by 0 bases and J by 2 bases; unmatched bases: 9. CDR1 SQVTM and CDR2 ANQGSEA come from the germline V gene. CDR3 amino acids: CSVEDLDRVRNTEAFF. CDR3 bases: TGCAGCGTTGAAGATCTAGACAGGGTACGAAACACTGAAGCTTTCTTT.

This chain joins TRBV19 and TRBJ1-1; D unresolved. Germline V gene data show CDR1 as LNHDA and CDR2 as SQIVND (reference sequence). Trimming cost V 3 bases and J 4 bases, with 15 bases left between them. The CDR3 covers 15 residues. CDR3 region: CASSISGKSGTEAFF. The CDR3 nucleotides are TGTGCCAGTAGTATTTCGGGAAAATCGGGCACTGAAGCTTTCTTT.

The rearrangement joins TRBV19 to TRBJ1-1; D uncertain. Trimming removed 8 bases at V and 1 base at J, with 17 bases between. Looked up from germline, CDR1 is LNHDA and CDR2 is SQIVND (reference sequence). The CDR3 has 15 amino acids. CDR3 amino acids: CASSAEVGSNTEAFF. The CDR3, as DNA: TGTGCCAGTTCGGCGGAGGTGGGTTCGAACACTGAAGCTTTCTTT.

The chain joins TRBV3-1 (or the pseudogene TRBV3-2) to TRBJ1-5; D not resolved. V was cut by 4 bases and J by 4 bases, with 8 bases left in between. The CDR3 length is 13 residues. The germline gives CDR1 LGHDT, CDR2 YNNKEL (reference sequence). CDR3 nucleotides: TGTGCCAGCAGCCCGTTATTTAATCAGCCCCAGCATTTT. It translates to CASSPLFNQPQHF.

This chain connects TRBV7-9 to TRBJ1-1; D unresolved. V was clipped by 5 bases and J by 3 bases, with 10 bases between them. Germline lookup yields CDR1 SEHNR and CDR2 FQNEAQ (reference sequence). The CDR3 has 13 amino acids. The CDR3 region has the DNA TGTGCCAGCAGCGAAACAGCTGACACTGAAGCTTTCTTT. Protein product: CASSETADTEAFF.

The V gene is TRBV13, the J gene TRBJ2-3, with 8 bases lining up with TRBD1. The CDR3 consists of 15 residues. The J segment lost 0 bases and the V segment lost 3 bases, leaving 2 bases of the junction unmatched. The germline V gene has CDR1 PRHDT and CDR2 FYEKMQ (reference sequence). The chain's CDR3 is CASSFGTGSTDTQYF. DNA of the CDR3: TGTGCCAGCAGCTTTGGGACAGGTAGCACAGATACGCAGTATTTT.

The V and J genes are TRBV5-8 and TRBJ2-7; the match to TRBD2 covers 9 bases. This CDR3 has 19 amino acids. From germline, CDR1 is SGHTS and CDR2 YDEGEE. The V gene end was trimmed by 1 base and the J gene end by 2 bases; junction bases not matched to a gene: 16. CDR3 region: CASSLYLGRRLADTYEQYF. The CDR3 DNA follows: TGTGCCAGCAGCTTGTATCTGGGACGGAGACTAGCGGACACCTACGAGCAGTACTTC.

The CDR3 sequence is CASSQDLRRKQFF. The CDR3 DNA reads TGCGCCAGCAGCCAAGATCTACGGCGGAAGCAGTTCTTC. This rearrangement joins TRBV4-3 to TRBJ2-1; D not certain. Looked up from germline, CDR1 is LGHNA and CDR2 is YSLEER. Trimming stripped 0 bases from V and 11 bases from J, with 11 bases between. This CDR3 contains 13 residues.

This chain uses TRBV7-6 with TRBJ1-1; D gene ambiguous. The V and J ends lost 5 bases and 1 base respectively, with 8 bases between them. CDR3 length: 13 residues. Germline CDR1 and CDR2: SGHVS and FNYEAQ. In nucleotides, the CDR3 is TGTGCCAGCAGCCCCCGGGAGAACACTGAAGCTTTCTTT. Its protein product is CASSPRENTEAFF.

This rearrangement joins TRBV3-1 (or the pseudogene TRBV3-2) to TRBJ1-2, with D maybe TRBD1 (5 bases). V lost 0 bases and J lost 1, with 12 bases in between. This CDR3 has 16 amino acids. The germline CDR1 and CDR2 sequences are LGHDT and YNNKEL (reference sequence). CDR3 coding DNA: TGTGCCAGCAGCCAAGAATCTTACAGGTTTAACTATGGCTACACCTTC. Its protein product is CASSQESYRFNYGYTF.

V is TRBV6-2 or TRBV6-3 and J is TRBJ2-1; TRBD2 matches 9 bases. Germline V lookup: CDR1 MNHEY, CDR2 SVGEGT. V trimming: 4 bases; J trimming: 6 bases; junction bases outside the gene matches: 22. This CDR3 region has 20 residues. This CDR3 reads CASSSSSGGSGLWGRNEQFF. The CDR3 DNA reads TGTGCCAGCAGTTCCTCCAGCGGGGGGAGCGGGTTGTGGGGCCGCAATGAGCAGTTCTTC.

The rearrangement uses TRBV23-1 and TRBJ2-3; 8 nucleotides match TRBD2. TRBV23-1 carries the ORF label, with uncertain function. The CDR3 runs 14 residues. V shed 5 bases and J 2 bases; nucleotides not matched to a gene: 3. The CDR3, as DNA: TGCGCCAGCAGTAAAGCGGGGGACACAGATACGCAGTATTTT. The encoded protein is CASSKAGDTDTQYF.

The chain carries TRBV7-8 and TRBJ1-5, with no clear D. The CDR3 extends over 14 amino acids. Germline loops: CDR1 SGHVS, CDR2 FQNEAQ. V was clipped by 0 bases and J by 7 bases, with 10 bases between them. CDR3 sequence reads: CASSLAGFWQPQHF. In nucleotides, the CDR3 is TGTGCCAGCAGCTTAGCGGGCTTCTGGCAGCCCCAGCATTTT.

This clone was detected only once. V usage is TRBV15 and J usage is TRBJ1-1; D not certain. The germline V gene has CDR1 LNHNV and CDR2 YYDKDF (reference sequence). The CDR3 extends over 14 amino acids. Deletions cut 3 bases from V and 4 bases from J, with 12 bases between. Here the CDR3 DNA reads TGTGCCACCAGCAGGGCACAGATCCTCACTGAAGCTTTCTTT. It translates to CATSRAQILTEAFF.